Each of the 5 T cell receptor beta chains below was sequenced from the same sample in a study of OX40 agonist ivuxolimab in advanced cancers. This table comes from immunoSEQ multiplex PCR, and its TCRdb copy is limited to in-frame clones, with some not included. The table shows roughly 30,000 clones, with 85% to 95% occurring only once. The sequences come from CD4+ or CD8+ T cells sorted from blood, collected in a trial of the OX40 agonist ivuxolimab. These receptor sequences come from an adult with an advanced solid tumor such as melanoma, head and neck, liver or kidney cancer.

The V call is TRBV2, the J call TRBJ2-7, with a tentative D call TRBD2 (6 bases). CDR1 SNHLY and CDR2 FYNNEI come from the germline V gene. The CDR3 is 15 amino acids. V lost 4 bases and J 3 bases, leaving 16 bases between the germline ends. For the CDR3, the DNA is TGTGCCAGCAGTGGAGGTCGGGGGTCGGGCTACGAGCAGTACTTC. Protein sequence: CASSGGRGSGYEQYF.

V is TRBV28 and J is TRBJ1-6, with 8 nucleotides matching TRBD1. V lost 6 bases, J lost 8 bases, and 3 bases stayed unmatched. CDR3 length equals 13 residues. Germline V gives CDR1 MDHEN, CDR2 SYDVKM. CDR3 region: CASSATGDSPLHF. The CDR3 DNA follows: TGTGCCAGCAGCGCGACAGGGGATTCACCCCTCCACTTT. The complete variable domain, with remaining parts taken from reference TRBV28 and TRBJ1-6, reads DVKVTQSSRYLVKRTGEKVFLECVQDMDHENMFWYRQDPGLGLRLIYFSYDVKMKEKGDIPEGYSVSREKKERFSLILESASTNQTSMYLCASSATGDSPLHFGNGTRLTVT.

J is TRBJ2-7 and V is TRBV5-5; 7 bases match TRBD2. Germline V CDR1 and CDR2: SGHKS, YYEKEE (reference sequence). Germline trimming cut 5 bases from V and 6 bases from J; bases unmatched to any gene: 8. The CDR3 extends over 13 amino acids. The CDR3 DNA reads TGTGCCAGCAGTCCGGGACTATTCCTCGAGCAGTACTTC. Amino acids: CASSPGLFLEQYF. The full variable domain, in which reference TRBV5-5 and TRBJ2-7 provide the parts outside the CDR3, is DAGVTQSPTHLIKTRGQQVTLRCSPISGHKSVSWYQQVLGQGPQFIFQYYEKEERGRGNFPDRFSARQFPNYSSELNVNALLLGDSALYLCASSPGLFLEQYFGPGTRLTVT.

The chain links TRBV20-1 to TRBJ2-7; unclear D gene. In germline, CDR1 is DFQATT, CDR2 SNEGSKA (reference sequence). CDR3 length: 10 amino acids. The germline V and J ends were trimmed by 0 bases and 6 bases, with 3 bases remaining between them. The CDR3 loop reads CSARDAEQYF. The CDR3 region has the DNA TGCAGTGCTAGAGATGCCGAGCAGTACTTC.

V is TRBV7-9 and J is TRBJ2-5; the match to TRBD1 covers 8 bases. V shed 3 bases and J 1 base; nucleotides not matched to a gene: 7. CDR3 size: 16 residues. Germline CDR1 and CDR2: SEHNR and FQNEAQ (reference sequence). In DNA form, the CDR3 reads TGTGCCAGCAGCTTTGCCCGGACAGGGTCCCAAGAGACCCAGTACTTC. Its protein is CASSFARTGSQETQYF.